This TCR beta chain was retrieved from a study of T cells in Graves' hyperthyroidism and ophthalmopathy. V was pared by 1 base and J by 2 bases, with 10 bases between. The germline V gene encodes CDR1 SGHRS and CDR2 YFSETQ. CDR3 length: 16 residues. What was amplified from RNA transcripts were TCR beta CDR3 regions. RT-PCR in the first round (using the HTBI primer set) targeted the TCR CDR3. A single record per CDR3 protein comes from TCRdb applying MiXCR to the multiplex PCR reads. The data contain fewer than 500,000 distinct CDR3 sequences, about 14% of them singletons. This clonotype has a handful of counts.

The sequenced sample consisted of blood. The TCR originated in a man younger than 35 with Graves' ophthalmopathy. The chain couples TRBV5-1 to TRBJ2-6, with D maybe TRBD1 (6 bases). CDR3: CASSLMQGTGANVLTF. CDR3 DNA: TGCGCCAGCAGCTTGATGCAGGGGACTGGGGCCAACGTCCTGACTTTC.